This T cell receptor (beta chain) derives from a study of Ad26.COV2.S vaccination and SARS-CoV-2 variants. Treatment reported: 15 to 20 received Ad26.COV2.S at low or high dose, single or two shots; about 5 received placebo; per-sample allocation not given. Material that was analyzed had been drawn on day 63 after the first vaccine or placebo injection. Data came from immunoSEQ multiplex PCR; TCRdb stores just in-frame clones and leaves some out. The profile shows hundreds of thousands of clones, roughly nine tenths of them singletons. CDR3 size: 12 residues. V lost 5 bases and J lost 6, with 14 bases in between. CDR1 SQVTM and CDR2 ANQGSEA come from the germline V gene.

The clonotype was recovered from a person aged 18-60 years who received the Ad26.COV2.S COVID-19 vaccine or a placebo. The V and J genes are TRBV29-1 and TRBJ2-7; TRBD1 is a possible D gene (5 bases). Material: peripheral blood, obtained in a trial of Ad26.COV2.S vaccine versus placebo. The DNA of the CDR3 is TGCAGCGTTCTAGAAGGGGATGGCGAGCAGTACGTC. Translated: CSVLEGDGEQYV.